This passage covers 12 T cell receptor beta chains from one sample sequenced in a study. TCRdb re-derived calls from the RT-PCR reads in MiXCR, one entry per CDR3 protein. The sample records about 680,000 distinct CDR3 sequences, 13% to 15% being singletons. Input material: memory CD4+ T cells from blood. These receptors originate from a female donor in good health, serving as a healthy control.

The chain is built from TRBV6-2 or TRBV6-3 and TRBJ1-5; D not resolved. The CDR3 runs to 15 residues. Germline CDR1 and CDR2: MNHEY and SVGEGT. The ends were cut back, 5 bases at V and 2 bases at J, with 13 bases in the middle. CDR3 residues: CASSNDPNGNQPQHF. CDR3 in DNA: TGTGCCAGCAGTAACGACCCTAATGGCAATCAGCCCCAGCATTTT.

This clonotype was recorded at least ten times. CDR3 residues: CASSADSYSYNEQFF. The CDR3 bases are TGTGCCAGCAGCGCTGACTCCTACTCCTACAATGAGCAGTTCTTC. The J gene is TRBJ2-1, the V gene TRBV12-3 or TRBV12-4; D unresolved. This CDR3 is built from 15 residues. V shed 6 bases and J shed 0 bases, with 12 bases lying between them.

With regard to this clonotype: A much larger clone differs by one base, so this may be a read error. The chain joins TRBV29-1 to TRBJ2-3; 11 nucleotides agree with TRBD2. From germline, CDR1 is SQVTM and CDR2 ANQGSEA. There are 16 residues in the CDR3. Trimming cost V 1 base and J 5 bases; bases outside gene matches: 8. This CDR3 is CSVEGGTSGYIDTQYF. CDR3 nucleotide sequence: TGCAGCGTTGAAGGAGGGACTAGCGGATACATAGATACGCAGTATTTT.

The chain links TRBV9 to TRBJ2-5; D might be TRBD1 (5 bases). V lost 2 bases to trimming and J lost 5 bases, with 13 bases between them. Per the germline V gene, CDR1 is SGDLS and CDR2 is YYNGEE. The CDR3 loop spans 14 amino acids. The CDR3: CASSVIDSGETQYF. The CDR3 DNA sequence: TGTGCCAGCAGCGTTATAGACAGTGGGGAGACCCAGTACTTC.

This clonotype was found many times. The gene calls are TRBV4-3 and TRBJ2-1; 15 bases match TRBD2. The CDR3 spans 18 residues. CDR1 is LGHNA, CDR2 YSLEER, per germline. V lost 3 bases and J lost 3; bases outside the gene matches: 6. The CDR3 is CASSHSRTSGRVYNEQFF. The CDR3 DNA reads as TGCGCCAGCAGCCACTCTAGGACTAGCGGGAGGGTCTACAATGAGCAGTTCTTC.

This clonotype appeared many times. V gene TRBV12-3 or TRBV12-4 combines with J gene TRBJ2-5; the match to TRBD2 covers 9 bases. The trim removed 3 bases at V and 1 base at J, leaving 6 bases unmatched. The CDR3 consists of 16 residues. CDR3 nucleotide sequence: TGTGCCAGCAGTTTTGGCGCTAGCGGGGCCCAAGAGACCCAGTACTTC. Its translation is CASSFGASGAQETQYF.

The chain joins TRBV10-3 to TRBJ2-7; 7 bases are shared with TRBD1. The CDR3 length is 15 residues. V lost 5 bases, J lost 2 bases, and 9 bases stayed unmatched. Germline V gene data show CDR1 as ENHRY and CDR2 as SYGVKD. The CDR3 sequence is CAISNRDSGTYEQYF. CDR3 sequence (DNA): TGTGCCATCAGTAACCGGGACAGCGGTACCTACGAGCAGTACTTC.

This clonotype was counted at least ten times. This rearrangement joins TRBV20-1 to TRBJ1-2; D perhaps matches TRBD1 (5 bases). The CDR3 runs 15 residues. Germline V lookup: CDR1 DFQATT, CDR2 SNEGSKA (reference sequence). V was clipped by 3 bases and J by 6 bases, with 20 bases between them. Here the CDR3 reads CSASPLLGTSHGYTF. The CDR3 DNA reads TGCAGTGCTAGTCCCCTTCTGGGGACGAGTCATGGCTACACCTTC.

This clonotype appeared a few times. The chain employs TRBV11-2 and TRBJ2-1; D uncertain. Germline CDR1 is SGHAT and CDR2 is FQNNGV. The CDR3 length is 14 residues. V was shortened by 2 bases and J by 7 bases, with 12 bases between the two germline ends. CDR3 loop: CASSLSRFLNEQFF. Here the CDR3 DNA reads TGTGCCAGCAGCTTATCTAGATTTCTGAATGAGCAGTTCTTC.

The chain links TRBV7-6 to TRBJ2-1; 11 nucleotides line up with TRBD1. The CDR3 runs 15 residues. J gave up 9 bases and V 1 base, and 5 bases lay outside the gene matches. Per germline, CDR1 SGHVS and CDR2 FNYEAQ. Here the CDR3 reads CASSLVGTGGGEQFF. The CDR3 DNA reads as TGTGCCAGCAGCTTAGTTGGGACAGGGGGTGGTGAGCAGTTCTTC. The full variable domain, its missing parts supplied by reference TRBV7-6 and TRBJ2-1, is GAGVSQSPRYKVTKRGQDVALRCDPISGHVSLYWYRQALGQGPEFLTYFNYEAQQDKSGLPNDRFSAERPEGSISTLTIQRTEQRDSAMYRCASSLVGTGGGEQFFGPGTRLTVL.

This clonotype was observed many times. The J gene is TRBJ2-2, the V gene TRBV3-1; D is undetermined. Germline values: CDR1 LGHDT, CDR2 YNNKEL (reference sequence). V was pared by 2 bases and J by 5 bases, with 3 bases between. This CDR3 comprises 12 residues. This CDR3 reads CASSQRTGELFF. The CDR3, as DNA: TGTGCCAGCAGCCAAAGAACCGGGGAGCTGTTTTTT.

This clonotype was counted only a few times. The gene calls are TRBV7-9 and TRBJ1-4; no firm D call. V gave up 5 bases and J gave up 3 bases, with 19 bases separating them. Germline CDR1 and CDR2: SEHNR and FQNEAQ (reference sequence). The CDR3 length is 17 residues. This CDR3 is CASSPRRGLISNEKLFF. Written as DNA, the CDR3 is TGTGCCAGCAGCCCCCGGCGGGGTTTGATATCTAATGAAAAACTGTTTTTT.